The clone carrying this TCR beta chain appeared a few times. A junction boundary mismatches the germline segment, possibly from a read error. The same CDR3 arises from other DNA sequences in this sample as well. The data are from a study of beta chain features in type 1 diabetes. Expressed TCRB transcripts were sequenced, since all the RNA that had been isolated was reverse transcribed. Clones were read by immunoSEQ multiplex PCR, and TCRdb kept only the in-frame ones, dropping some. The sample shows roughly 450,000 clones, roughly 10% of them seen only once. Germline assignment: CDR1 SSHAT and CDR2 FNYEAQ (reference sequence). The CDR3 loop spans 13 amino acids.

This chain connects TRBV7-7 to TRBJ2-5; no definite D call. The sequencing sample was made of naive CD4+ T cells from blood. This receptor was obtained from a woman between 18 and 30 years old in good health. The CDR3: CASSFGHQETQYF. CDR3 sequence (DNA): TGTGCTAGCAGCTTTGGGCACCAAGAGACCCAGTACTTC.